This TCR beta chain was documented in a study of blood T cells in healthy people across ages. Study-level results: There were more naive CD4+ cells and higher diversity in long-lived donors than in aged donors.

As for this clonotype: Its target is unknown. No DNA is shown, since the ends of the CDR3 on it are uncertain; the CDR3 is the one TCRdb lists.

Sample-barcoded 5' priming and a J-beta primer mix drove a second PCR of about 7 to 12 cycles. TCRdb passed the 5' RACE reads through MiXCR, listing each CDR3 protein once. The sample consists of 600,000 to 850,000 distinct CDR3 sequences, 20% to 30% of them appearing once. Germline V CDR1 and CDR2: MNHNS, SASEGT. The CDR3 comprises 16 residues, both ends counted. The data also belong to a second study, concerning T cells of mothers and their children. That source notes: cDNA synthesis used all extracted RNA, 1.5 ug per 15 ul. Reads obtained per mother exceeded 8.5 million TCR beta CDR3 reads, with roughly 3 million obtained per child.

The sample comprised blood. The sequence was collected from a boy aged 5 to 17 in good health. The chain combines TRBV6-1 with TRBJ2-6; the table names TRBD1, a call not compared with the DNA. The CDR3 sequence: CASSPDVGAGANVPTF.